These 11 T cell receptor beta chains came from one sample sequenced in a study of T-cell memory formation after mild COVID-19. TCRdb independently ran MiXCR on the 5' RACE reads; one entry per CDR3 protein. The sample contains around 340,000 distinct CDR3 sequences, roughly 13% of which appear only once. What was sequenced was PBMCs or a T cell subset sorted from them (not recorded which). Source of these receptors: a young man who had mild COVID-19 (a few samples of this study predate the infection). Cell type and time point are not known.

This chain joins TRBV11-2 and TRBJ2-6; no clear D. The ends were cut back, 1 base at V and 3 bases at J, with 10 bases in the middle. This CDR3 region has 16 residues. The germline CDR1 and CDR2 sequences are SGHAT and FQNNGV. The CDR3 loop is CASSLVGPYGANVLTF. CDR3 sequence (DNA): TGTGCCAGCAGCTTAGTGGGCCCGTATGGGGCCAACGTCCTGACTTTC.

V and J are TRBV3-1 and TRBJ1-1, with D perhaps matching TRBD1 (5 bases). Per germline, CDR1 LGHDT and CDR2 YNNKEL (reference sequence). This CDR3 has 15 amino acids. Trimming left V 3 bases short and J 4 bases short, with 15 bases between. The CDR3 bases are TGTGCCAGCAGCCAGTCAGGGCAAGGTGGCACTGAAGCTTTCTTT. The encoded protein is CASSQSGQGGTEAFF.

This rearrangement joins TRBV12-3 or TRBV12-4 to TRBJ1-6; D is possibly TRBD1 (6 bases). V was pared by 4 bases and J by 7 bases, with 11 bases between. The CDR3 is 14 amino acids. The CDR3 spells CASSSIDRNSPLHF. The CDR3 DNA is TGTGCCAGCAGTTCCATCGACAGGAATTCACCCCTCCACTTT.

CDR3 sequence reads: CASSSGQLNTEAFF. CDR3 nucleotide sequence: TGTGCCAGCAGCTCGGGACAACTGAACACTGAAGCTTTCTTT. V and J are TRBV7-2 and TRBJ1-1; TRBD1 is a possible D gene (6 bases). The CDR3 sequence is 14 residues long. The V gene lost 4 bases and the J gene lost 0 bases, with 9 bases spanning the gap. Germline V lookup: CDR1 SGHTA, CDR2 FQGNSA.

The CDR3 protein is CSVARDRDTEAFF. CDR3 DNA: TGCAGCGTTGCTAGGGACCGGGACACTGAAGCTTTCTTT. The V and J genes are TRBV29-1 and TRBJ1-1; tentative D call: TRBD1 (5 bases). Trimming pared 4 bases from V and 3 bases from J, leaving 12 bases between. The length of the CDR3 is 13 residues. Germline V gives CDR1 SQVTM, CDR2 ANQGSEA.

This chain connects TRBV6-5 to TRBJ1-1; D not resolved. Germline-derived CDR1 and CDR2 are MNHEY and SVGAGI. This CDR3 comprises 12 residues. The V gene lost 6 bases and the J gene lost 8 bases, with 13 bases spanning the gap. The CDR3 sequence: CASRVTEDEAFF. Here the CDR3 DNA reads TGTGCCAGCAGGGTTACCGAAGACGAAGCTTTCTTT.

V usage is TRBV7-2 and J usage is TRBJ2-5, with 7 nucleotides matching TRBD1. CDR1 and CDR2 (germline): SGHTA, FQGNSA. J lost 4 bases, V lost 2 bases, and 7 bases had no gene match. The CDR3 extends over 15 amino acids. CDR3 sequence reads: CASSLFQGVGETQYF. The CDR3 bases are TGTGCCAGCAGCTTATTCCAGGGGGTCGGAGAGACCCAGTACTTC. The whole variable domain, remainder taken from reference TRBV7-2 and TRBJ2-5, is GAGVSQSPSNKVTEKGKDVELRCDPISGHTALYWYRQSLGQGLEFLIYFQGNSAPDKSGLPSDRFSAERTGGSVSTLTIQRTQQEDSAVYLCASSLFQGVGETQYFGPGTRLLVL.

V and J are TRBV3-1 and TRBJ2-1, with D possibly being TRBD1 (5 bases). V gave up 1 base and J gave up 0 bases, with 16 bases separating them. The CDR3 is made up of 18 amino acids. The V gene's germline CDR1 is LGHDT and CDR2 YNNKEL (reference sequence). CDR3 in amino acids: CASSQGYPTATSYNEQFF. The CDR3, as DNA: TGTGCCAGCAGCCAAGGCTATCCGACAGCTACCTCCTACAATGAGCAGTTCTTC.

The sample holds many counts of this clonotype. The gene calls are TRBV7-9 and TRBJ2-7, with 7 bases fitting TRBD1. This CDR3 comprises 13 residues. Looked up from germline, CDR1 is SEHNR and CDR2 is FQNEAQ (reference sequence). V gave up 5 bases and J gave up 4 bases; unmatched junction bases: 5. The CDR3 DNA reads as TGTGCCAGCAGCCCACCGACAGGGTACGAGCAGTACTTC. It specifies CASSPPTGYEQYF. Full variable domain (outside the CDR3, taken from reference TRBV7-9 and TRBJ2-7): DTGVSQNPRHKITKRGQNVTFRCDPISEHNRLYWYRQTLGQGPEFLTYFQNEAQLEKSRLLSDRFSAERPKGSFSTLEIQRTEQGDSAMYLCASSPPTGYEQYFGPGTRLTVT.

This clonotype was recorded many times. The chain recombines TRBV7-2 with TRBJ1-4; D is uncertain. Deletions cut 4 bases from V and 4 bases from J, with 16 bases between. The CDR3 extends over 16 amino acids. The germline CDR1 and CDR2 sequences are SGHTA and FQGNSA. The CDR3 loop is CASSSPPGRSNEKLFF. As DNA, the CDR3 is TGTGCCAGCAGCTCGCCCCCCGGGAGAAGTAATGAAAAACTGTTTTTT.

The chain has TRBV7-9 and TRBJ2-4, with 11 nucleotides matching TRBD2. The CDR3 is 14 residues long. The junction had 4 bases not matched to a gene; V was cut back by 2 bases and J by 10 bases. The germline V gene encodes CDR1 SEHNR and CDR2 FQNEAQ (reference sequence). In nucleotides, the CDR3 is TGTGCCAGCAGCTTACGGCTAGCGGGGGGTATTCAGTACTTC. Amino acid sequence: CASSLRLAGGIQYF.